These T cell receptor beta chains were read from a single sample in a study of T-cell memory formation after mild COVID-19. TCRdb redid the calling of the 5' RACE reads with MiXCR, one entry per CDR3 protein. The sample has under 40,000 distinct CDR3 sequences; 6% to 7.5% are singletons. The material sequenced was PBMCs or a T cell subset sorted from them (not recorded which). These receptors came from an adult who had mild COVID-19 (a few samples of this study predate the infection). Cell type and time point are not known. Each CDR3 is given with its conserved first and last residue. The D gene is left open where the match is weak. Some rows mark clone size as missing; the rest say once, few, many or name a class of expanded clone.

TRBV5-1,.,.,TRBJ2-5,TGCGCCAGCAGCTCCGGGGGGACAGGAGGGCTCCAAGAGACCCAGTACTTC,CASSSGGTGGLQETQYF
TRBV29-1,few,.,TRBJ1-2,TGCAGCGTTGAAAGGGAACAGACCCATGGCTACACCTTC,CSVEREQTHGYTF
TRBV28,.,.,TRBJ2-4,TGTGCCAGCAGCCTCGGAGGGGGGGCCAAAAACATTCAGTACTTC,CASSLGGGAKNIQYF
TRBV30,many,.,TRBJ1-2,TGTGCCTGGAGTGTACGGGGGCTCCCATATGGCTACACCTTC,CAWSVRGLPYGYTF
TRBV5-1,many,TRBD1,TRBJ2-3,TGCGCCAGCAGCCCTGACAGGGGGAGAGATACGCAGTATTTT,CASSPDRGRDTQYF
TRBV28,many,TRBD2,TRBJ2-7,TGTGCCAGCAGTTTATCTAGGGGAGGGGCTCCAAGCTCCTACGAGCAGTACTTC,CASSLSRGGAPSSYEQYF
TRBV7-9,.,.,TRBJ1-1,TGTGCCAGCAGATCTCAGGGTTACACTGAAGCTTTCTTT,CASRSQGYTEAFF
TRBV19,.,TRBD2,TRBJ2-1,TGTGCCAGTACTTTACTAGCGGGAGGGAATGAGCAGTTCTTC,CASTLLAGGNEQFF
TRBV2,once,.,TRBJ1-1,TGTGCCAGAACCGTAGGGGAGAACACTGAAGCTTTCTTT,CARTVGENTEAFF
TRBV3-1,.,TRBD1,TRBJ1-1,TGTGCCAGCAGCCGGGACAGGGGGAGGCACATGAACACTGAAGCTTTCTTT,CASSRDRGRHMNTEAFF
TRBV6-5,few,TRBD1,TRBJ1-6,TGTGCCAGCAGAAAGGGACAGGGCCCACCCCTCCACTTT,CASRKGQGPPLHF
TRBV5-1,few,.,TRBJ2-7,TGCGCCAGCAGCTCGGGACGGATCACCTACGAGCAGTACTTC,CASSSGRITYEQYF
TRBV7-2,.,.,TRBJ2-2,TGTGCCAGCACCCAGGTCGGGGGCAACACCGGGGAGCTGTTTTTT,CASTQVGGNTGELFF
TRBV12-3/TRBV12-4,.,.,TRBJ2-3,TGTGCCAGCAGTCCTTTCACAGATACGCAGTATTTT,CASSPFTDTQYF
TRBV18,.,.,TRBJ1-6,TGTGCCAGCTCCCCCCAGGACACTGATTCACCCCTCCACTTT,CASSPQDTDSPLHF
TRBV7-2,many,.,TRBJ2-3,TGTGCCAGCAGCCCGGGACTTATCACAGATACGCAGTATTTT,CASSPGLITDTQYF